This TCR beta chain is from a study of OX40 agonist ivuxolimab in advanced cancers. V was pared by 3 bases and J by 4 bases, with 15 bases between. The CDR3 is 15 amino acids. Germline assignment: CDR1 KGHSH and CDR2 LQKENI. Profiling relied on immunoSEQ multiplex PCR, and the TCRdb table lists in-frame clones only, not all of them. The sample yields 95,000 to 100,000 clones, around 85% seen once. The sequence came from an adult with an advanced solid tumor such as melanoma, head and neck, liver or kidney cancer. V and J are TRBV18 and TRBJ1-1; the D gene is possibly TRBD1 (5 bases). Sequencing used CD4+ or CD8+ T cells sorted from blood, obtained in a trial of the OX40 agonist ivuxolimab. CDR3 region: CASSPLDSEVTEAFF. The CDR3 DNA sequence: TGTGCCAGCTCACCCCTCGACAGTGAAGTCACTGAAGCTTTCTTT.